Following are 2 T cell receptor beta chains from one sample sequenced in a study of yellow fever vaccine responses in identical twins. TCRdb independently ran MiXCR on the RT-PCR reads; one entry per CDR3 protein. The table has under 20,000 distinct CDR3 sequences, approximately 71% seen once; the top ten hold about 2.2%. The material was T cells from blood (PBMCs), unsorted or a sorted subset (not recorded which), obtained before or after yellow fever vaccination (not recorded which). Receptors were obtained from a woman between 18 and 30 years old who received the yellow fever vaccine.

This chain links TRBV12-3 or TRBV12-4 with TRBJ2-1; possibly TRBD2 for D (5 bases). This CDR3 is built from 12 residues. V lost 6 bases and J lost 9, with 12 bases in between. The CDR3 loop reads CASRTGGSEQFF. The CDR3 region has the DNA TGTGCCAGCAGGACCGGAGGTTCTGAGCAGTTCTTC.

V is TRBV11-2 and J is TRBJ1-5, with D perhaps matching TRBD1 (5 bases). There are 16 residues in the CDR3. Germline CDR1 reads SGHAT; CDR2 reads FQNNGV. Trimming stripped 1 base from V and 0 bases from J, with 10 bases between. CDR3 loop: CASSLVGGYSNQPQHF. DNA for the CDR3: TGTGCCAGCAGCTTAGTGGGGGGATATAGCAATCAGCCCCAGCATTTT.